This is a list of T cell receptor beta chains from one sample in a study of tumor and adjacent non-tumor tissue in lung cancer. MiXCR, run by TCRdb on the multiplex PCR reads, gives a single entry per CDR3 protein. The sample carries about 93,000 distinct CDR3 sequences, around three fifths recorded once. The sample was lung tumor tissue. These receptors were obtained from a man between 65 and 85 years old with non-small cell lung cancer. The CDR3 runs from the conserved cysteine through the conserved F or W. A D gene is named only where the DNA matches it firmly. A row's size may be missing; if present it is once, few, many or a size class.

D gene	clone size	V gene	J gene	CDR3 protein	CDR3 DNA
.	.	TRBV5-6	TRBJ2-3	CTSSGNRGGTDTQYF	TGTACCAGCAGCGGAAACCGCGGGGGCACAGATACGCAATATTTT
TRBD1	many	TRBV10-3	TRBJ1-1	CAISEGGGLLNTEAFF	TGTGCCATCAGTGAGGGAGGGGGCCTGTTGAACACTGAAGCTTTCTTT
.	.	TRBV11-2	TRBJ2-7	CASSSTGYEQYF	TGTGCCAGCAGCTCCACAGGCTACGAACAGTACTTC
.	.	TRBV11-2	TRBJ2-1	CASSVTGTPKFF	TGTGCCAGCAGCGTCACCGGGACTCCGAAGTTCTTC
TRBD1	.	TRBV28	TRBJ1-5	CASRRTGGGPQHF	TGTGCCAGCAGGAGGACAGGCGGGGGGCCCCAGCATTTT
.	.	TRBV11-2	TRBJ1-2	CASRLDTGKNYGYTF	TGTGCCAGCAGGCTCGATACAGGGAAAAACTATGGCTACACCTTC
.	.	TRBV20-1	TRBJ1-1	CIARGRTGLTEAFF	TGCATTGCTAGAGGTCGGACGGGTCTCACTGAAGCTTTCTTT
.	.	TRBV11-3	TRBJ1-1	CPSSSSGTNVYTEAFF	TGTCCCAGCAGCAGCAGCGGGACAAATGTGTACACTGAAGCTTTCTTT
.	many	TRBV20-1	TRBJ1-1	CSARPPGMNTEAFF	TGCAGTGCTAGACCTCCAGGGATGAACACTGAAGCTTTCTTT
TRBD2	.	TRBV20-1	TRBJ2-3	CSAPPGLVSAGTQYF	TGCAGTGCTCCACCGGGACTAGTATCGGCAGGTACGCAGTATTTT
TRBD1	many	TRBV10-3	TRBJ2-1	CAISDRDRNYNEQFF	TGTGCCATCAGTGACAGGGACAGAAACTACAATGAGCAGTTCTTC
.	.	TRBV5-6	TRBJ2-7	CASSLVDEQHF	TGTGCCAGCAGCCTGGTTGACGAGCAGCACTTC
.	many	TRBV6-6	TRBJ2-3	CASSPTRDPQYTQYF	TGTGCCAGCAGTCCGACACGGGACCCACAGTATACGCAGTATTTT
.	.	TRBV13	TRBJ2-7	CASSRGQTTVGQYF	TGTGCCAGCAGCCGAGGACAGACGACAGTGGGGCAGTACTTC
TRBD2	many	TRBV6-1	TRBJ2-7	CASILKWEGEQYF	TGTGCCAGCATCCTGAAGTGGGAGGGCGAGCAGTACTTC
TRBD1	many	TRBV5-6	TRBJ1-1	CASSLADRAHTEAFF	TGTGCCAGCAGCTTGGCCGACAGGGCGCACACTGAAGCTTTCTTT
.	.	TRBV20-1	TRBJ2-6	CSASRPDSGANVLTF	TGCAGTGCTAGTAGGCCGGACTCTGGGGCCAACGTCCTGACTTTC
.	.	TRBV28	TRBJ2-7	CASTPSVYGDSGDEQYF	TGTGCCAGCACCCCCTCAGTCTACGGAGACTCGGGGGACGAGCAGTACTTC
TRBD2	many	TRBV12-3/TRBV12-4	TRBJ2-2	CASRIAGGRTGELFF	TGTGCCAGCAGGATAGCGGGAGGGCGCACCGGGGAGCTGTTTTTT
TRBD1	few	TRBV30	TRBJ1-6	CACSVPQGANSPLHF	TGTGCCTGTAGTGTACCACAGGGGGCGAATTCACCCCTCCACTTT
.	.	TRBV6-5	TRBJ2-7	CASSYRFWARDYEQYF	TGTGCCAGCAGTTATAGGTTTTGGGCTAGGGACTACGAGCAGTACTTC
.	.	TRBV6-1	TRBJ2-3	CASSVAEGRGRDTDTQYF	TGTGCCAGCAGTGTAGCGGAAGGGAGAGGACGTGACACAGATACGCAGTATTTT
.	.	TRBV11-2	TRBJ2-4	CASSLGKQGYGNIQYF	TGTGCCAGCAGCTTGGGTAAACAAGGGTACGGGAACATTCAGTACTTC
TRBD1	many	TRBV5-1	TRBJ2-1	CASSYGQGRNSYNEQFF	TGCGCCAGCAGCTACGGACAGGGAAGGAATTCCTACAATGAGCAGTTCTTC
TRBD2	.	TRBV19	TRBJ2-1	CARSIGGSGRTINEQFF	TGTGCCCGTAGTATAGGAGGTAGCGGGAGGACCATAAATGAGCAGTTCTTC
.	.	TRBV6-2/TRBV6-3	TRBJ1-5	CASSYGTGHNEPQHF	TGTGCCAGCAGTTATGGGACGGGACACAATGAGCCCCAGCATTTT